Below are 13 T cell receptor beta chains sequenced from a single sample in a study of post-analysis software for immune sequencing data. No cognate antigen is known for these TCRs. Tagging with unique molecular identifiers was a feature of the TCR beta cDNA libraries. From the PCR reads, TCRdb called clonotypes with MiXCR, one entry per CDR3 protein. The sample has some 890,000 distinct CDR3 sequences; under 70% are singletons. Points from the study as a whole: Patients showed TRBV5-6, TRBV5-1 and TRBV20-1 among several TRBV segments more frequent than in controls.

The sample consisted of blood. The receptors were sampled from a girl aged 5-17 years with multiple sclerosis.

The rearrangement joins TRBV7-9 to TRBJ1-2; 8 bases match TRBD1. Germline values: CDR1 SEHNR, CDR2 FQNEAQ (reference sequence). The CDR3 totals 18 residues. V shed 2 bases, J shed 7 bases, and the junction held 18 bases outside the gene matches. This CDR3 is CASSLPEAQGARGPGYTF. The CDR3 nucleotides are TGTGCCAGCAGCTTACCTGAGGCGCAGGGGGCAAGAGGGCCTGGCTACACCTTC.

To note about this clonotype: A much larger clone is a single base away; this may be a read error. V usage is TRBV7-2 and J usage is TRBJ2-4; the D is unclear. The closer fit of TRBJ2-7 to the DNA end suggests the J call may be wrong. CDR3 length: 12 amino acids. The V gene's germline CDR1 is SGHTA and CDR2 FQGNSA. CDR3: CAGSLGRYEQYF. In nucleotides, the CDR3 is TGTGCCGGCAGCTTAGGTCGGTACGAGCAGTACTTC.

The rearrangement joins TRBV12-3 or TRBV12-4 to TRBJ2-7; D is possibly TRBD1 (7 bases). Trimming removed 3 bases at V and 5 bases at J, with 17 bases between. CDR3 length: 15 residues. CDR3 sequence (DNA): TGTGCCAGCAGTTTCTGGTACAGGGGAGGCGACGAGCAGTACTTC. Protein product: CASSFWYRGGDEQYF.

This clonotype came up a few times. The chain has TRBV12-3 or TRBV12-4 and TRBJ2-7; TRBD2 might be the D (6 bases). Trimming took off 7 bases at V and 3 bases at J, with 22 bases between the two ends. CDR3 size: 16 residues. CDR3 amino acids: CASTPGDRRGRYEQYF. The DNA of the CDR3 is TGTGCCAGCACCCCGGGGGATAGACGGGGACGCTACGAGCAGTACTTC.

The rearrangement uses TRBV4-2 and TRBJ1-4; TRBD1 aligns across 8 bases. Germline lookup yields CDR1 LGHNA and CDR2 YNFKEQ. V lost 4 bases to trimming and J lost 0 bases; unmatched junction nucleotides: 4. The CDR3 length is 16 residues. CDR3 loop: CASSPDRETTNEKLFF. The CDR3 DNA follows: TGTGCCAGCAGCCCGGACAGGGAAACAACTAATGAAAAACTGTTTTTT.

CDR3 bases: TGTGCCAGCAGCTCCACCGGGACAGTGGTAAGCTACGAGCAGTACTTC. Encoded protein: CASSSTGTVVSYEQYF. The chain has TRBV11-1 and TRBJ2-7, with 7 bases matching TRBD1. There are 16 residues in the CDR3. The germline gives CDR1 SGHAT, CDR2 FQDESV (reference sequence). V dropped 4 bases and J dropped 3; count of bases not matched to a gene: 12.

This rearrangement joins TRBV18 to TRBJ2-1; 10 bases match TRBD1. The J call may be incorrect, as the DNA end agrees better with TRBJ2-7. CDR1 and CDR2 from the germline V gene are KGHSH and LQKENI. This CDR3 is built from 16 residues. The CDR3 DNA sequence: TGTGCCAGCTCACCAAGCGGGGACAGGGGTCCCTACGAGCAGTACTTC. As protein: CASSPSGDRGPYEQYF.

J is TRBJ2-7 and V is TRBV5-6, with 7 bases matching TRBD2. The junction had 7 bases not matched to a gene; V was cut back by 1 base and J by 0 bases. The germline gives CDR1 SGHDT, CDR2 YYEEEE. CDR3 size: 16 residues. The CDR3 DNA follows: TGTGCCAGCAGCTTGTACGCTAGCGGACCCTCCTACGAGCAGTACTTC. It encodes CASSLYASGPSYEQYF.

This clonotype was observed many times. V gene TRBV7-2 combines with J gene TRBJ2-6, with TRBD1 identical over 7 bases. This CDR3 has 14 amino acids. The V gene end was trimmed by 5 bases and the J gene end by 10 bases; junction bases not matched to a gene: 8. Germline values: CDR1 SGHTA, CDR2 FQGNSA. The CDR3, as DNA: TGTGCCAGCAGCCCGAGACAGGGCTATAACGTCCTGACTTTC. Translation: CASSPRQGYNVLTF.

V usage is TRBV13 and J usage is TRBJ2-4, with D tentatively TRBD1 or TRBD2 (5 bases each). The end of the DNA aligns better with TRBJ2-7, so the J call may be wrong. Germline V gene lookup returns CDR1 PRHDT and CDR2 FYEKMQ (reference sequence). The CDR3 sequence is 14 residues long. The CDR3, as DNA: TGTGCCAGCAGCCAAACCGGGACCGCGGGCGAGCAGTACTTC. This sequence encodes CASSQTGTAGEQYF.

J is TRBJ1-2 and V is TRBV5-1; no firm D call. The CDR3 is 13 amino acids. In germline, CDR1 is SGHRS, CDR2 YFSETQ. Trimming removed 7 bases from V and 8 bases from J, with 18 bases in between. The CDR3 is CASRVGRSGGYTF. Here the CDR3 DNA reads TGCGCCAGCCGCGTAGGGAGAAGCGGAGGCTACACCTTC.

This clonotype has more than one count but fewer than ten. V gene TRBV14 combines with J gene TRBJ1-2; the match to TRBD1 covers 7 bases. Trimming removed 5 bases from V and 2 bases from J; junction bases left unmatched: 8. The CDR3 spans 15 residues. From germline, CDR1 is SGHDN and CDR2 FVKESK. CDR3 residues: CASSYTGQRNYGYTF. The CDR3 DNA reads as TGTGCCAGCAGCTATACGGGACAGAGAAACTATGGCTACACCTTC.

The chain couples TRBV5-1 to TRBJ2-5; D is perhaps TRBD2 (7 bases). V was clipped by 6 bases and J by 11 bases, with 26 bases between them. The length of the CDR3 is 15 residues. Per germline, CDR1 SGHRS and CDR2 YFSETQ. CDR3 region: CASNLGGGDGREQYF. For the CDR3, the DNA is TGCGCCAGCAATCTTGGGGGGGGCGATGGACGGGAGCAGTACTTC.